This T cell receptor beta chain was obtained from a study of T cell responses to AZD1222 COVID-19 vaccine. The method was immunoSEQ multiplex PCR; TCRdb's version includes in-frame clones alone and lacks a portion of them. The profile covers some 100,000 clones, with less than 95% appearing a single time and about 1.5% taken by the ten largest. Study results and caveats: Receipt of two AZD1222 doses was followed by a rise in Spike-specific TCR breadth and depth.

Worth noting for this clone: Its cognate antigen is unknown.

Germline CDR1 is SGHRS and CDR2 is YFSETQ. This CDR3 is 13 amino acids long. Trimming took off 5 bases at V and 9 bases at J, with 17 bases between the two ends. The V call is TRBV5-1, the J call TRBJ2-5; D not resolved. This TCR derives from an adult in good health. Sequenced material: peripheral blood, taken on day 0 of AZD1222 vaccination. CDR3 sequence: CASSFPGQGSQYF. The CDR3 DNA follows: TGCGCCAGCAGTTTCCCGGGTCAAGGGTCCCAGTACTTC.